A selection of T cell receptor beta chains follows, all from one sample in a study of regulatory T cells in long-lasting Graves disease. Using its own MiXCR run on the multiplex PCR reads, TCRdb lists one record per CDR3 protein. The sample lists some 440,000 distinct CDR3 sequences; around 21% were seen once. Sequencing used peripheral blood mononuclear cells (PBMCs), obtained when the disease was refractory, from a patient treated with antithyroid drugs. The origin of the receptors is a female donor with Graves disease. The CDR3 runs from the conserved cysteine through the conserved F or W. D genes are given only for firm matches. Only part of the rows carry a size: once, few, many, or a class if the clone is expanded.

J gene,D gene,clone size,V gene,CDR3 protein,CDR3 DNA
TRBJ2-6,.,.,TRBV6-2/TRBV6-3,CASSYVGGSGANVLTF,TGTGCCAGCAGTTACGTAGGAGGTTCTGGGGCCAACGTCCTGACTTTC
TRBJ2-7,.,many,TRBV2,CASSEFGGTDYEQYF,TGTGCCAGCAGTGAATTTGGCGGGACCGACTACGAGCAGTACTTC
TRBJ2-7,TRBD2,.,TRBV12-3/TRBV12-4,CASSLAASGRASHYEQYF,TGTGCCAGCAGTTTAGCGGCTAGCGGGAGGGCCTCCCACTACGAGCAGTACTTC
TRBJ2-5,.,many,TRBV2,CASGSGSVIPETQYF,TGTGCCAGCGGCTCAGGGTCTGTGATCCCAGAGACCCAGTACTTC
TRBJ2-2,TRBD2,many,TRBV2,CASSALGLAGYLPGELFF,TGTGCCAGCAGTGCCCTGGGACTAGCGGGATATCTACCCGGGGAGCTGTTTTTT
TRBJ1-6,.,many,TRBV12-3/TRBV12-4,CASSSTGPNSPLHF,TGTGCCAGCAGTTCCACTGGCCCTAATTCACCCCTCCACTTT
TRBJ2-2,TRBD1,.,TRBV5-6,CASSFADRGRIGELFF,TGTGCCAGCAGCTTTGCGGACAGGGGGCGAATCGGGGAGCTGTTTTTT
TRBJ2-7,.,few,TRBV6-1,CASRDKKGVYEQYF,TGTGCCAGCAGGGATAAAAAAGGGGTTTACGAGCAGTACTTC
TRBJ1-1,.,few,TRBV20-1,CSARGGPGTEAFF,TGCAGTGCTAGGGGGGGCCCGGGGACTGAAGCTTTCTTT
TRBJ2-7,.,.,TRBV27,CASSPSSRNYEQYF,TGTGCCAGCAGCCCATCTAGCCGGAATTACGAGCAGTACTTC
TRBJ2-7,TRBD2,few,TRBV3-1,CASSRTSGRAREQYF,TGTGCCAGCAGTCGTACTAGCGGGAGGGCTCGAGAGCAGTACTTC
TRBJ2-7,.,.,TRBV13,CASTMGEQFYGQYF,TGTGCCAGCACCATGGGGGAACAGTTCTACGGGCAGTACTTC
TRBJ1-1,TRBD1,few,TRBV19,CASSTTGGRSLKAFF,TGTGCCAGTAGTACAACAGGGGGCAGGTCTCTGAAAGCTTTCTTT